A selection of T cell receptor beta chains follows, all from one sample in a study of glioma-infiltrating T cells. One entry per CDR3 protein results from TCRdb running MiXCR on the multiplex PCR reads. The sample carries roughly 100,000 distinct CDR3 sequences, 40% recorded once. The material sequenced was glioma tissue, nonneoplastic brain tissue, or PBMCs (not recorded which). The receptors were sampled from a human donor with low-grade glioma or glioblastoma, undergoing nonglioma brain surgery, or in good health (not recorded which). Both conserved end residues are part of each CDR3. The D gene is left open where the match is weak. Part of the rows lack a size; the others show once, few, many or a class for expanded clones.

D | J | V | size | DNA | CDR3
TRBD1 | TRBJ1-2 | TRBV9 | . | TGTGCCAGCAGCGTATCCGGGACAGGGGGCGACTATGGCTACACCTTC | CASSVSGTGGDYGYTF
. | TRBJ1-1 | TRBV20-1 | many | TGCAGTGCAGGGGATGGAAACACTGAAGCTTTCTTT | CSAGDGNTEAFF
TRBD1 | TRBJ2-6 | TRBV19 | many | TGTGCCAGTAGTCCCCAGACAGGGGACCCCGGGGCCAACGTCCTGACTTTC | CASSPQTGDPGANVLTF
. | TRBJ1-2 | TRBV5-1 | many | TGCGCCAGCAGCTCAGACAGTTATGGCTACACCTTC | CASSSDSYGYTF
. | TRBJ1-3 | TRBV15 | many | TGTGCCACCAGCAGAGCCGAGCATTCCAGAAACACCATATATTTT | CATSRAEHSRNTIYF
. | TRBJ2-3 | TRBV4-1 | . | TGCGCCAGCAGTTTAGGGCACACAGATACGCAGTATTTT | CASSLGHTDTQYF
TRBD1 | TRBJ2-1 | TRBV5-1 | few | TGCGCCAGCAGCTTCGGACAGGGGATGGACAATGAGCAGTTCTTC | CASSFGQGMDNEQFF
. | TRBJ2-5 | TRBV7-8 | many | TGTGCCAGCAGCTTAATGGAGACGGGGTCGACCCAGTACTTC | CASSLMETGSTQYF
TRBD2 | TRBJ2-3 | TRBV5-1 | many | TGCGCCAGCAGCCAGCTAGCGGGGGGGCCAGATACGCAGTATTTT | CASSQLAGGPDTQYF
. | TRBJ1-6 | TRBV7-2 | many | TGTGCCAGCAGACTGGGTTCACCCCTCCACTTT | CASRLGSPLHF
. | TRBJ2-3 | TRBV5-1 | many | TGCGCCAGCCGATTTAACACAGATACGCAGTATTTT | CASRFNTDTQYF
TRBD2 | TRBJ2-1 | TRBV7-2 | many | TGTGCCAGCAGCTTAGCGCGGGAGAGTGATGAGCAGTTCTTC | CASSLARESDEQFF
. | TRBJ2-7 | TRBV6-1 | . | TGTGCCAGCAGTATTGGGGATAGATCCTACGAGCAGTACTTC | CASSIGDRSYEQYF
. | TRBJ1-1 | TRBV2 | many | TGTGCCAGCAGGAGGGACCCTGAAGCTTTCTTT | CASRRDPEAFF
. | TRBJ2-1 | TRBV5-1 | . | TGCGCCAGCAGCTCGGTAGGACAGAACAACGAGCAGTTCTTC | CASSSVGQNNEQFF
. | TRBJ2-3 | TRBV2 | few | TGTGCCAGCCTTCGCACAGAACGCACAGATACGCAGTATTTT | CASLRTERTDTQYF